Following are 13 T cell receptor beta chains from one sample sequenced in a study of blood T cell repertoires in COVID-19. TCRdb's copy holds only in-frame clones and misses some; the assay was immunoSEQ multiplex PCR. The table shows a few hundred thousand clones, with just under 90% occurring only once. The sample consisted of peripheral blood. The receptors shown here come from a woman in her twenties or thirties with COVID-19, enrolled during active disease.

V is TRBV19 and J is TRBJ1-5; maybe TRBD1 (5 bases). This CDR3 region has 14 residues. Germline CDR1 is LNHDA and CDR2 is SQIVND (reference sequence). Trimming shortened V by 4 bases and J by 11 bases, and 18 bases separated the two germline ends. The CDR3 region has the DNA TGTGCCAGTAGTACACGGGGGGAACGTCTAGCCCAGCATTTT. Protein sequence: CASSTRGERLAQHF.

CDR3 DNA: TGTGCCTGGAGTTTCGGGACACATAGAAACACCGGGGAGCTGTTTTTT. This sequence encodes CAWSFGTHRNTGELFF. The chain links TRBV30 to TRBJ2-2; possibly TRBD1 for D (6 bases). The germline V and J ends were trimmed by 2 bases and 2 bases, with 15 bases remaining between them. CDR1 GTSNPN and CDR2 SVGIG come from the germline V gene (reference sequence). The CDR3 length is 16 residues.

The chain combines TRBV14 with TRBJ1-1; D is perhaps TRBD1 (6 bases). V gave up 4 bases and J gave up 1 base, with 25 bases separating them. CDR1 is SGHDN and CDR2 is FVKESK in the germline V gene. The CDR3 runs to 19 residues. CDR3 bases: TGTGCCAGCAGCCCATTACAGGGTTTTCGGGAAAAGGGGAACACTGAAGCTTTCTTT. Amino acid sequence: CASSPLQGFREKGNTEAFF.

This sequence joins TRBV2 and TRBJ2-7, with D maybe TRBD1 (5 bases). V lost 3 bases, J lost 3 bases, and 9 bases lay in between. This CDR3 has 13 amino acids. From germline, CDR1 is SNHLY and CDR2 FYNNEI. The CDR3 reads CASSEAGFYEQYF. In DNA form, the CDR3 reads TGTGCCAGCAGTGAGGCAGGGTTCTACGAGCAGTACTTC. The full variable domain, completed using reference TRBV2 and TRBJ2-7, is EPEVTQTPSHQVTQMGQEVILRCVPISNHLYFYWYRQILGQKVEFLVSFYNNEISEKSEIFDDQFSVERPDGSNFTLKIRSTKLEDSAMYFCASSEAGFYEQYFGPGTRLTVT.

The V call is TRBV10-3, the J call TRBJ2-6; 12 nucleotides line up with TRBD2. Germline-derived CDR1 and CDR2 are ENHRY and SYGVKD. V gave up 9 bases and J gave up 0 bases; unmatched junction bases: 9. The CDR3 runs to 18 residues. The CDR3 sequence is CAILGTSGHTSGANVLTF. The DNA of the CDR3 is TGTGCCATTCTCGGGACTAGCGGGCATACCTCTGGGGCCAACGTCCTGACTTTC.

The chain employs TRBV11-2 and TRBJ2-2; 8 bases agree with TRBD1. Looked up from germline, CDR1 is SGHAT and CDR2 is FQNNGV. The CDR3 contains 19 residues. V lost 0 bases to trimming and J lost 7 bases; unmatched junction nucleotides: 16. CDR3 amino acids: CASSLDRGGVRGLDGELFF. In nucleotides, the CDR3 is TGTGCCAGCAGCTTAGATCGTGGAGGAGTCAGGGGGCTTGACGGGGAGCTGTTTTTT.

The CDR3 spells CASDTPGQETQYF. Written as DNA, the CDR3 is TGTGCCAGTGATACCCCAGGACAAGAGACCCAGTACTTC. The chain joins TRBV19 to TRBJ2-5; D is unclear. CDR3 length equals 13 residues. V was clipped by 8 bases and J by 2 bases, with 12 bases between them. Germline CDR1 reads LNHDA; CDR2 reads SQIVND (reference sequence).

This chain joins TRBV10-2 and TRBJ2-3; TRBD2 aligns across 7 bases. Trimming took 4 bases from V and 12 from J; bases not matched to a gene: 13. Germline loops: CDR1 WSHSY, CDR2 SAAADI. This CDR3 is built from 14 residues. In DNA form, the CDR3 reads TGCGCCAGCAGTGGGAAACTCCTTCCGGGACTACAGTATTTT. Its translation: CASSGKLLPGLQYF.

The gene calls are TRBV28 and TRBJ2-3; D is undetermined. Germline assignment: CDR1 MDHEN and CDR2 SYDVKM. CDR3 size: 12 residues. Trimming shortened V by 5 bases and J by 4 bases, and 7 bases separated the two germline ends. The CDR3 region is CASSPLADTQYF. The CDR3 DNA is TGTGCCAGCAGTCCCCTCGCAGATACGCAGTATTTT.

The chain is built from TRBV19 and TRBJ1-5; 7 bases line up with TRBD1. The germline V gene has CDR1 LNHDA and CDR2 SQIVND (reference sequence). Trimming at V came to 4 bases and at J to 6 bases, leaving 9 bases not matched to a gene. This CDR3 is built from 15 residues. The CDR3 region is CASSTQTGSGQPQHF. The CDR3 DNA is TGTGCCAGTAGTACCCAGACAGGGAGTGGTCAGCCCCAGCATTTT.

The J gene is TRBJ2-1, the V gene TRBV10-1, with 8 bases identical to TRBD1. The length of the CDR3 is 16 residues. Trimming cost V 3 bases and J 4 bases; bases outside gene matches: 8. The germline V gene has CDR1 WNHNN and CDR2 SYGVQD (reference sequence). The CDR3 loop is CASSESLDRVYNEQFF. Written as DNA, the CDR3 is TGCGCCAGCAGTGAATCATTGGACAGGGTGTACAATGAGCAGTTCTTC.

The chain joins TRBV6-4 to TRBJ1-6; 8 nucleotides agree with TRBD1. Per germline, CDR1 MRHNA and CDR2 SNTAGT. Unmatched junction bases numbered 10, after V lost 0 bases and J lost 9 bases. This CDR3 has 17 amino acids. CDR3 nucleotides: TGTGCCAGCAGTGACTCCCCAGGGACAGGAATATTTTCACCCCTCCACTTT. It is translated as CASSDSPGTGIFSPLHF.

This chain uses TRBV28 with TRBJ1-5; perhaps TRBD1 as D (6 bases). V was pared by 10 bases and J by 5 bases, with 18 bases between. The CDR3 loop spans 14 amino acids. Germline values: CDR1 MDHEN, CDR2 SYDVKM. DNA for the CDR3: TGTGCCACCCTTGGAGGGGGGGGCCATCAGCCCCAGCATTTT. This sequence encodes CATLGGGGHQPQHF.